These T cell receptor beta chains were read from a single sample in a study of lymphopenia after photon versus proton radiotherapy. Generated by immunoSEQ multiplex PCR, the TCRdb table keeps only in-frame clones and is missing some. The sample lists roughly 7,000 clones; under 90% were seen once. This material consisted of peripheral blood, taken from a patient treated with photon-based radiotherapy. The receptors derive from a man aged 55 to 70 with cholangiocarcinoma. Both conserved end residues are part of each CDR3. The order of the fields is clone size, J gene, D gene, V gene, CDR3 protein, CDR3 DNA. D genes are given only for firm matches. Size is stated for part of the rows, as once, few or many counts, or as a class when the clone is expanded.

clone_size: -; j_call: TRBJ2-4; d_call: TRBD1; v_call: TRBV15; cdr3_aa: CATSRGNRGDIQYF; cdr3_nt: TGTGCCACCAGCAGAGGTAACAGGGGGGACATTCAGTACTTC
clone_size: -; j_call: TRBJ1-4; d_call: -; v_call: TRBV5-6; cdr3_aa: CASSLPGQANEKLFF; cdr3_nt: TGTGCCAGCAGCTTACCGGGACAAGCTAATGAAAAACTGTTTTTT
clone_size: -; j_call: TRBJ2-2; d_call: -; v_call: TRBV6-5; cdr3_aa: CASSRDTGELFF; cdr3_nt: TGTGCCAGCAGCAGGGACACCGGGGAGCTGTTTTTT
clone_size: -; j_call: TRBJ2-1; d_call: -; v_call: TRBV29-1; cdr3_aa: CSVQGHEQFF; cdr3_nt: TGCAGCGTGCAGGGTCATGAGCAGTTCTTC
clone_size: -; j_call: TRBJ2-2; d_call: TRBD1; v_call: TRBV11-2; cdr3_aa: CASSLVSSGGTGELFF; cdr3_nt: TGTGCCAGCAGCTTAGTTTCGTCAGGGGGCACCGGGGAGCTGTTTTTT
clone_size: -; j_call: TRBJ1-5; d_call: -; v_call: TRBV7-6; cdr3_aa: CASSLTTDSNQPQHF; cdr3_nt: TGTGCCAGCAGCTTAACGACAGATAGCAATCAGCCCCAGCATTTT
clone_size: -; j_call: TRBJ2-2; d_call: -; v_call: TRBV2; cdr3_aa: CASSETAVELFF; cdr3_nt: TGTGCCAGCAGTGAGACGGCAGTAGAGCTGTTTTTT
clone_size: -; j_call: TRBJ2-3; d_call: TRBD1; v_call: TRBV13; cdr3_aa: CASSKGQGAGDTQYF; cdr3_nt: TGTGCCAGCAGCAAGGGACAGGGGGCGGGAGATACGCAGTATTTT
clone_size: -; j_call: TRBJ2-6; d_call: -; v_call: TRBV7-2; cdr3_aa: CASSSVSGANVLTF; cdr3_nt: TGTGCCAGCAGCTCAGTGTCTGGGGCCAACGTCCTGACTTTC
clone_size: once; j_call: TRBJ2-5; d_call: TRBD2; v_call: TRBV28; cdr3_aa: CASSTTSGTSAYQETQYF; cdr3_nt: TGTGCCAGCAGTACAACTTCCGGGACTAGCGCGTACCAAGAGACCCAGTACTTC
clone_size: -; j_call: TRBJ1-1; d_call: TRBD1; v_call: TRBV28; cdr3_aa: CASRAPGQGTEAFF; cdr3_nt: TGTGCCAGCAGAGCTCCGGGACAGGGCACTGAAGCTTTCTTT
clone_size: once; j_call: TRBJ2-1; d_call: -; v_call: TRBV21-1; cdr3_aa: CASSKSRTGVNEQFF; cdr3_nt: TGTGCCAGCAGCAAAAGTCGGACAGGGGTGAATGAGCAGTTCTTC
clone_size: -; j_call: TRBJ1-2; d_call: TRBD1; v_call: TRBV15; cdr3_aa: CATSDGQGVAYGYTF; cdr3_nt: TGTGCCACCAGCGACGGACAGGGGGTTGCCTATGGCTACACCTTC
clone_size: -; j_call: TRBJ2-3; d_call: -; v_call: TRBV19; cdr3_aa: CASASAQGASTDTQYF; cdr3_nt: TGTGCCAGTGCTTCCGCTCAAGGAGCTAGCACAGATACGCAGTATTTT
clone_size: once; j_call: TRBJ1-1; d_call: -; v_call: TRBV2; cdr3_aa: CASSAGNTEAFF; cdr3_nt: TGTGCCAGCAGTGCAGGGAACACTGAAGCTTTCTTT
clone_size: -; j_call: TRBJ2-1; d_call: TRBD2; v_call: TRBV5-5; cdr3_aa: CASSITLAGGLNEQFF; cdr3_nt: TGTGCCAGCAGCATAACCCTAGCGGGGGGGCTCAATGAGCAGTTCTTC
clone_size: -; j_call: TRBJ1-5; d_call: -; v_call: TRBV10-2; cdr3_aa: CASSELTYDSNQPQHF; cdr3_nt: TGCGCCAGCAGTGAGTTGACGTATGATAGCAATCAGCCCCAGCATTTT
clone_size: -; j_call: TRBJ1-1; d_call: TRBD1; v_call: TRBV5-1; cdr3_aa: CASSMGTANTEAFF; cdr3_nt: TGCGCCAGCAGCATGGGGACAGCCAACACTGAAGCTTTCTTT
clone_size: -; j_call: TRBJ2-5; d_call: -; v_call: TRBV21-1; cdr3_aa: CASSPRDGTPRDQYF; cdr3_nt: TGTGCCAGCAGCCCCCGGGACGGGACGCCTCGGGACCAGTACTTC